This T cell receptor beta chain came from a study of cytomegalovirus exposure and HLA in healthy donors. V was shortened by 7 bases and J by 0 bases, with 9 bases between the two germline ends. This CDR3 region has 14 residues. Per the germline V gene, CDR1 is MDHEN and CDR2 is SYDVKM. Primers included in the PCR were 60 Vbeta and 13 Jbeta primers. Sequencing was performed with immunoSEQ multiplex PCR; in TCRdb, only in-frame clones are kept and a portion is missing. This sample's table reports approximately 40,000 clones. V gene TRBV28 combines with J gene TRBJ2-2, with TRBD2 as a possible D gene (5 bases). The sample consisted of PBMCs. The receptor was isolated from a human donor in good health. Written as DNA, the CDR3 is TGTGCCAGCACTTGGGGAGCGAACACCGGGGAGCTGTTTTTT. The encoded protein is CASTWGANTGELFF.